This T cell receptor (beta chain) was identified in a study of blood T cell repertoires in COVID-19. Whole-study context: COVID-19 samples from acute and convalescent phases originated in the United States, Italy and Spain. The cDNA or gDNA used as material had been derived from T cells, B-cell-depleted T cells, or PBMCs.

Original handling: Cell counts per sample came from amplifying reference gene primers. Produced via immunoSEQ multiplex PCR; TCRdb's table is partial and in-frame only. The V and J calls and clone size are taken from that table; D and trimming were inferred from the DNA. The table lists 210,000 or so clones, approximately 80% of them singletons. Germline-derived CDR1 and CDR2 are LGHDT and YNNKEL (reference sequence). This CDR3 has 15 residues. Losses at the gene ends were 0 bases for V and 5 bases for J; bases not matched to a gene: 2. The V call is TRBV3-1 (or the pseudogene TRBV3-2), the J call TRBJ2-1; the match to TRBD2 covers 9 bases. The sequenced sample was peripheral blood. The TCR was taken from a human donor in a cohort sampled during active COVID-19. CDR3 protein: CASSQDSGSHNEQFF. The CDR3, as DNA: TGTGCCAGCAGCCAAGATAGCGGGAGCCACAATGAGCAGTTCTTC.